The clone carrying this T cell receptor beta chain was counted only a few times. The antigen is not known. V was pared by 11 bases and J by 0 bases, with 7 bases between. Germline CDR1 SGHAT, CDR2 FQNNGV. This CDR3 comprises 12 residues. MiXCR, run by TCRdb on the reads, gives a single entry per CDR3 protein. Of a few hundred thousand distinct CDR3 sequences in the sample, under 55% were seen once. This record comes from a study of T cell repertoires in cytomegalovirus infection. Material: cultured PBMCs, obtained from culture after CMV antigen stimulation. The receptor comes from a human donor in good health (CMV status not recorded). Some clones in this sample may be carry-over from other donors' samples. This sequence joins TRBV11-2 and TRBJ2-2; D is unresolved. The CDR3 bases are TGTGCCGGACGTTCGAACACCGGGGAGCTGTTTTTT. Amino acids: CAGRSNTGELFF.